This is a list of T cell receptor beta chains from one sample in a study of OX40 agonist ivuxolimab in advanced cancers. Clones were read by immunoSEQ multiplex PCR, and TCRdb kept only the in-frame ones, dropping some. The data contain 12,000 to 15,000 clones, 80% of them singletons. The sample here was CD4+ or CD8+ T cells sorted from blood, taken in a trial of the OX40 agonist ivuxolimab. These receptors were collected from an adult with an advanced solid tumor such as melanoma, head and neck, liver or kidney cancer. The CDR3 runs from the conserved cysteine through the conserved F or W. A D gene is named only where the DNA matches it firmly. Size values are once, few and many counts, or a class for expanded clones, and some rows have none.

clone size | D gene | J gene | V gene | CDR3 protein | CDR3 DNA
once | . | TRBJ2-7 | TRBV6-5 | CASSYAGFSGEQYF | TGTGCCAGCAGTTACGCAGGGTTCAGCGGTGAGCAGTACTTC
. | TRBD2 | TRBJ2-2 | TRBV30 | CAWSGPGLAGGRTVGELFF | TGTGCCTGGAGCGGCCCGGGACTAGCGGGAGGGCGCACCGTCGGGGAGCTGTTTTTT
. | TRBD1 | TRBJ1-4 | TRBV5-1 | CASSCQGGRRIATNEKLFF | TGCGCCAGCAGCTGCCAGGGGGGCCGAAGGATTGCAACTAATGAAAAACTGTTTTTT
. | . | TRBJ1-1 | TRBV10-2 | CASGREGANTEAFF | TGCGCCAGTGGAAGAGAAGGGGCGAACACTGAAGCTTTCTTT
medium-sized | . | TRBJ1-1 | TRBV5-6 | CAPVSIERTGFQNIAEAFF | TGTGCCCCCGTCAGCATAGAAAGGACTGGTTTCCAGAACATCGCTGAAGCTTTCTTT
few | . | TRBJ1-2 | TRBV6-5 | CASCLAANYGYTF | TGTGCCAGCTGCTTAGCCGCTAACTATGGCTACACCTTC
. | TRBD2 | TRBJ2-5 | TRBV27 | CASSFVSGSPKTQYF | TGTGCCAGCAGTTTCGTTAGCGGGAGTCCAAAGACCCAGTACTTC
once | . | TRBJ2-3 | TRBV11-1 | CASSSLTDTQYF | TGTGCCAGCAGCTCCCTCACAGATACGCAGTATTTT
few | . | TRBJ2-3 | TRBV28 | CASSFLSGTDTQYF | TGTGCCAGCAGTTTTTTATCAGGTACAGATACGCAGTATTTT
. | . | TRBJ2-2 | TRBV6-4 | CASSELGTGELFF | TGTGCCAGCAGTGAACTGGGCACCGGGGAGCTGTTTTTT
once | . | TRBJ2-1 | TRBV21-1 | CASSPGTGPYNEQFF | TGTGCCAGCAGCCCCGGGACAGGGCCGTACAATGAGCAGTTCTTC
. | . | TRBJ2-7 | TRBV6-5 | CASSPTGLLAYEQYF | TGTGCCAGCAGTCCTACTGGACTGCTAGCCTACGAGCAGTACTTC
few | TRBD1 | TRBJ2-2 | TRBV7-9 | CASSLMTGAANTGELFF | TGTGCCAGCAGCTTAATGACAGGGGCGGCGAACACCGGGGAGCTGTTTTTT
once | TRBD2 | TRBJ2-1 | TRBV10-2 | CASNSGPYDEQFF | TGCGCCAGCAATAGCGGGCCCTATGATGAGCAGTTCTTC
once | TRBD2 | TRBJ2-7 | TRBV10-1 | CASSEASGMSEQYF | TGCGCCAGCAGTGAGGCTAGCGGGATGAGCGAGCAGTACTTC
. | TRBD2 | TRBJ2-7 | TRBV6-6 | CASSYASGRAYEQYF | TGTGCCAGCAGTTACGCTAGCGGGAGGGCCTACGAGCAGTACTTC